Following are 18 T cell receptor beta chains from one sample sequenced in a study of radiotherapy plus CTLA-4 blockade in lung cancer. The data were produced by immunoSEQ multiplex PCR, yet TCRdb's version contains in-frame clones alone and is incomplete. The sample holds 70,000 to 95,000 clones, around 81% seen once. The sequences come from peripheral blood, collected from a patient treated with radiotherapy plus ipilimumab. The receptors here all came from a human donor with non-small cell lung cancer that progressed on radiotherapy plus ipilimumab.

This chain joins TRBV5-1 and TRBJ2-1, with D hard to call. Per the germline V gene, CDR1 is SGHRS and CDR2 is YFSETQ. The CDR3 has 13 amino acids. V was pared by 0 bases and J by 6 bases, with 7 bases between. The CDR3 is CASSLEFGNEQFF. The DNA for the CDR3 is TGCGCCAGCAGCTTGGAGTTTGGCAATGAGCAGTTCTTC. The full variable domain, its missing parts supplied by reference TRBV5-1 and TRBJ2-1, is KAGVTQTPRYLIKTRGQQVTLSCSPISGHRSVSWYQQTPGQGLQFLFEYFSETQRNKGNFPGRFSGRQFSNSRSEMNVSTLELGDSALYLCASSLEFGNEQFFGPGTRLTVL.

The chain has TRBV29-1 and TRBJ2-5; 10 positions agree with TRBD1. V lost 3 bases to trimming and J lost 7 bases; unmatched junction nucleotides: 8. The CDR3 extends over 14 amino acids. Germline CDR1 and CDR2: SQVTM and ANQGSEA. In DNA form, the CDR3 reads TGCAGCGTTGATTCCGGACAGGGGGTGGGGACCCAGTACTTC. Its protein is CSVDSGQGVGTQYF.

The rearrangement links TRBV27 to TRBJ2-2, with D perhaps matching TRBD2 (5 bases). CDR3 size: 14 residues. Trimming left V 3 bases short and J 5 bases short, with 10 bases between. Germline CDR1 MNHEY, CDR2 SMNVEV (reference sequence). The CDR3 DNA reads TGTGCCAGCAGTTTGAGCGGTTCGACCGGGGAGCTGTTTTTT. Translation gives CASSLSGSTGELFF.

V is TRBV4-1 and J is TRBJ1-5, with D uncertain. Trimming shortened V by 0 bases and J by 7 bases, and 13 bases separated the two germline ends. The germline V gene encodes CDR1 MGHRA and CDR2 YSYEKL. The CDR3 extends over 15 amino acids. The DNA of the CDR3 is TGCGCCAGCAGCCAAGAAGGCAGGTTCGAGCAGCCCCAGCATTTT. It is translated as CASSQEGRFEQPQHF.

V is TRBV4-3 and J is TRBJ2-5; 9 bases line up with TRBD2. CDR3 length: 15 amino acids. CDR1 is LGHNA and CDR2 is YSLEER in the germline V gene. V dropped 1 base and J dropped 5; count of bases not matched to a gene: 5. DNA for the CDR3: TGCGCCAGCAGCCAAGGCGGGGGGGCCGTGGAGACCCAGTACTTC. It is translated as CASSQGGGAVETQYF.

The chain is built from TRBV27 and TRBJ2-2; D call uncertain. Trimming took off 2 bases at V and 1 base at J, with 11 bases between the two ends. Per germline, CDR1 MNHEY and CDR2 SMNVEV (reference sequence). The CDR3 length is 16 residues. CDR3 residues: CASSLRAVLNTGELFF. The CDR3 bases are TGTGCCAGCAGTTTACGGGCGGTATTGAACACCGGGGAGCTGTTTTTT.

The V and J genes are TRBV6-5 and TRBJ1-5, with D hard to call. This CDR3 has 15 residues. Trimming stripped 5 bases from V and 5 bases from J, with 16 bases between. From germline, CDR1 is MNHEY and CDR2 SVGAGI. This CDR3 is CASSPQIAGHQPQHF. The CDR3 DNA reads TGTGCCAGCAGTCCCCAGATTGCGGGCCATCAGCCCCAGCATTTT.

The chain recombines TRBV19 with TRBJ1-3, with D tentatively TRBD1 (6 bases). Germline CDR1 reads LNHDA; CDR2 reads SQIVND (reference sequence). V lost 2 bases and J 0 bases, leaving 8 bases between the germline ends. This CDR3 is 15 amino acids long. The CDR3 reads CASSIWGASGNTIYF. Written as DNA, the CDR3 is TGTGCCAGTAGTATATGGGGGGCCTCTGGAAACACCATATATTTT.

The chain carries TRBV4-1 and TRBJ2-5, with unresolved D. The V gene lost 4 bases and the J gene lost 2 bases, with 11 bases spanning the gap. This CDR3 is 14 amino acids long. Germline lookup yields CDR1 MGHRA and CDR2 YSYEKL. In DNA, the CDR3 is TGCGCCAGCAGCCGGTTCGGCTGGCAAGAGACCCAGTACTTC. Protein product: CASSRFGWQETQYF.

The chain links TRBV5-4 to TRBJ1-2; 9 nucleotides line up with TRBD1. The V gene end was trimmed by 0 bases and the J gene end by 4 bases; junction bases not matched to a gene: 4. The CDR3 is 15 residues long. The germline gives CDR1 SGHNT, CDR2 YYREEE (reference sequence). The CDR3, as DNA: TGTGCCAGCAGCTTGGAACAGGGGGCGCGCTATGGCTACACCTTC. Protein: CASSLEQGARYGYTF.

This chain joins TRBV7-3 and TRBJ1-1, with unresolved D. The V end was cut by 3 bases, the J end by 4 bases, with 6 bases between. The CDR3 totals 12 residues. Germline CDR1 is SGHTA and CDR2 is FQGTGA. In DNA form, the CDR3 reads TGTGCCAGCAGCTTCGATGGCACTGAAGCTTTCTTT. Amino acid sequence: CASSFDGTEAFF.

The V call is TRBV29-1, the J call TRBJ2-4; tentatively, D is TRBD2 (6 bases). This CDR3 has 15 amino acids. CDR1 SQVTM and CDR2 ANQGSEA come from the germline V gene. V was trimmed by 4 bases and J by 1 base, leaving 14 bases between them. CDR3 in DNA: TGCAGCGTTGTGGAGGGGCTGATGGCCAAAAACATTCAGTACTTC. This codes for CSVVEGLMAKNIQYF. The full variable domain, completed using reference TRBV29-1 and TRBJ2-4, is SAVISQKPSRDICQRGTSLTIQCQVDSQVTMMFWYRQQPGQSLTLIATANQGSEATYESGFVIDKFPISRPNLTFSTLTVSNMSPEDSSIYLCSVVEGLMAKNIQYFGAGTRLSVL.

This clone was recorded once. This chain joins TRBV4-3 and TRBJ2-5, with D perhaps TRBD2 (5 bases). Germline V gives CDR1 LGHNA, CDR2 YSLEER. CDR3 size: 16 residues. Trimming left V 1 base short and J 5 bases short, with 17 bases between. The CDR3 DNA reads TGCGCCAGCAGCCAAGGACGCGCGGGTACGGCGGAGACCCAGTACTTC. It yields the protein CASSQGRAGTAETQYF.

This clone was recorded a few times. J is TRBJ2-7 and V is TRBV6-1, with D perhaps matching TRBD1 (6 bases). CDR3 length: 13 residues. Germline CDR1 and CDR2: MNHNS and SASEGT. V gave up 6 bases and J gave up 12 bases, with 21 bases separating them. CDR3 in amino acids: CASRTGNPFGPYF. The DNA for the CDR3 is TGTGCCAGCAGAACAGGGAACCCTTTCGGGCCGTACTTC.

The chain uses TRBV28 and TRBJ1-2; 7 nucleotides match TRBD1. Germline V gene lookup returns CDR1 MDHEN and CDR2 SYDVKM. This CDR3 contains 13 residues. V trimming: 2 bases; J trimming: 6 bases; junction bases outside the gene matches: 3. The CDR3 bases are TGTGCCAGCAGTTTAGACAGGGTGGATGGCTACACCTTC. It translates to CASSLDRVDGYTF.

This clone turned up a few times. Here the CDR3 DNA reads TGTGCCAGCAGCACGACAGGGGGCTACACCGGGGAGCTGTTTTTT. It translates to CASSTTGGYTGELFF. This chain links TRBV7-6 with TRBJ2-2; 10 nucleotides agree with TRBD1. CDR1 and CDR2 from the germline V gene are SGHVS and FNYEAQ. Losses at the gene ends were 5 bases for V and 3 bases for J; bases not matched to a gene: 3. The CDR3 is made up of 15 amino acids.

V is TRBV25-1 and J is TRBJ2-7; perhaps TRBD2 as D (6 bases). Germline-derived CDR1 and CDR2 are MGHDK and SYGVNS. The CDR3 is 17 amino acids. Between the trimmed V and J ends, which lost 4 bases and 0 bases, there was a span of 19 bases. The CDR3: CASSATSAAGTSYEQYF. CDR3 coding DNA: TGTGCCAGCAGTGCTACATCGGCGGCGGGGACCTCCTACGAGCAGTACTTC.

This clone was counted a few times. The chain has TRBV5-1 and TRBJ2-3; TRBD1 agrees at 8 bases. CDR1 is SGHRS, CDR2 YFSETQ, per germline. Losses at the gene ends were 0 bases for V and 2 bases for J; bases not matched to a gene: 11. There are 18 residues in the CDR3. This CDR3 is CASSLGPRWQGATDTQYF. In nucleotides, the CDR3 is TGCGCCAGCAGCTTGGGACCTAGGTGGCAGGGGGCCACAGATACGCAGTATTTT.